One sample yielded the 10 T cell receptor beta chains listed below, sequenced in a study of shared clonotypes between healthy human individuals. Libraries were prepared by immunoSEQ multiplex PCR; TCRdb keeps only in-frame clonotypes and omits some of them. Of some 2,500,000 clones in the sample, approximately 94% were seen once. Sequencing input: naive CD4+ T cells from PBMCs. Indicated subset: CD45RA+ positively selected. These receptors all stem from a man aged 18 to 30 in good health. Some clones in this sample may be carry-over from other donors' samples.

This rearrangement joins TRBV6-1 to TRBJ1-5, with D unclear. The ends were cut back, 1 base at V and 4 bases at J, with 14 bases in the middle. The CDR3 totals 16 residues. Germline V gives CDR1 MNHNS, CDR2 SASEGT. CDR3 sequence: CASSEGVSPPNQPQHF. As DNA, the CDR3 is TGTGCCAGCAGTGAAGGAGTCAGCCCACCGAATCAGCCCCAGCATTTT.

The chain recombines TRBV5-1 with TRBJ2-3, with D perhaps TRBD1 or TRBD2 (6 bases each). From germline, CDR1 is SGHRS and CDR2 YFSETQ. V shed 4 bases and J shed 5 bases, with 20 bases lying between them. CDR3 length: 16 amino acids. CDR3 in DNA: TGCGCCAGCAGCCTGATTGTGGGGGGCGCGGGAGATACGCAGTATTTT. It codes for CASSLIVGGAGDTQYF.

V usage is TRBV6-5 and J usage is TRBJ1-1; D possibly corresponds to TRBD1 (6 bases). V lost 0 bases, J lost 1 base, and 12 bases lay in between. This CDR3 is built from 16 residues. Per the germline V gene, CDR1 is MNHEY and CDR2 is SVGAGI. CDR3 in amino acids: CASSYSTGLGNTEAFF. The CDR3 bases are TGTGCCAGCAGTTACTCGACAGGTCTCGGGAACACTGAAGCTTTCTTT.

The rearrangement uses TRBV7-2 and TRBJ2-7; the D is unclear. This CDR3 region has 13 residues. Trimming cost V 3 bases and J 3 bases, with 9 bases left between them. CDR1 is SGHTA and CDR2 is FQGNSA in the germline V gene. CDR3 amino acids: CASSFSGRYEQYF. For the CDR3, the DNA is TGTGCCAGCAGCTTTTCGGGCCGCTACGAGCAGTACTTC.

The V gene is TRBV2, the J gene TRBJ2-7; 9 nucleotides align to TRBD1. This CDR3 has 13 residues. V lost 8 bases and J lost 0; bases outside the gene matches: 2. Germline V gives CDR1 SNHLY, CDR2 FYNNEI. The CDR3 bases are TGTGCCAGCCGGGACAGGGCCTCCTACGAGCAGTACTTC. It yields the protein CASRDRASYEQYF.

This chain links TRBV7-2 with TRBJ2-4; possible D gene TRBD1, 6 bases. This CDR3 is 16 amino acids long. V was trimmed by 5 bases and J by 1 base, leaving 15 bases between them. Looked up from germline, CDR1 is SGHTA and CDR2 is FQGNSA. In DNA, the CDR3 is TGTGCCAGCAGCCCTATGCGTCAGGGGGCCAAAAACATTCAGTACTTC. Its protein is CASSPMRQGAKNIQYF.

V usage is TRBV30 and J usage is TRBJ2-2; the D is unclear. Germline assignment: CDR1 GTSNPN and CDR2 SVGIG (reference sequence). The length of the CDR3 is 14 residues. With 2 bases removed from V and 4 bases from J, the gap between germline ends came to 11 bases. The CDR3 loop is CAWSTRQFTGELFF. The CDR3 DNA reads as TGTGCCTGGAGTACGCGGCAGTTCACCGGGGAGCTGTTTTTT.

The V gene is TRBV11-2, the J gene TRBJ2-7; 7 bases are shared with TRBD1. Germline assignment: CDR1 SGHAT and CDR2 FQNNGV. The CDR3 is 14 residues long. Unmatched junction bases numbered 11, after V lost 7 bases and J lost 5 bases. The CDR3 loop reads CASTMTGMINEQYF. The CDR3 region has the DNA TGTGCCAGCACCATGACAGGGATGATCAACGAGCAGTACTTC.

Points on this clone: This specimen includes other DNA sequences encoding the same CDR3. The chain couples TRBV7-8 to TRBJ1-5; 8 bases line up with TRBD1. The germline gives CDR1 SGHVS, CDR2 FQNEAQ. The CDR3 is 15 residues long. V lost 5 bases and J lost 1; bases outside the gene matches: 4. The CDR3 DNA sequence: TGTGCCAGCAGCCCCGGACAGGGAAGCAATCAGCCCCAGCATTTT. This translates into CASSPGQGSNQPQHF.

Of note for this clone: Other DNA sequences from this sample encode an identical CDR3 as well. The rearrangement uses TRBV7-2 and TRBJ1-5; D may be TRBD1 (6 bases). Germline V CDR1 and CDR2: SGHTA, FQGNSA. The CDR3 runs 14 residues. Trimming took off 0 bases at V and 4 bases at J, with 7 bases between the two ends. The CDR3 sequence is CASSLAQGNQPQHF. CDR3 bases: TGTGCCAGCAGCTTAGCACAGGGAAATCAGCCCCAGCATTTT.